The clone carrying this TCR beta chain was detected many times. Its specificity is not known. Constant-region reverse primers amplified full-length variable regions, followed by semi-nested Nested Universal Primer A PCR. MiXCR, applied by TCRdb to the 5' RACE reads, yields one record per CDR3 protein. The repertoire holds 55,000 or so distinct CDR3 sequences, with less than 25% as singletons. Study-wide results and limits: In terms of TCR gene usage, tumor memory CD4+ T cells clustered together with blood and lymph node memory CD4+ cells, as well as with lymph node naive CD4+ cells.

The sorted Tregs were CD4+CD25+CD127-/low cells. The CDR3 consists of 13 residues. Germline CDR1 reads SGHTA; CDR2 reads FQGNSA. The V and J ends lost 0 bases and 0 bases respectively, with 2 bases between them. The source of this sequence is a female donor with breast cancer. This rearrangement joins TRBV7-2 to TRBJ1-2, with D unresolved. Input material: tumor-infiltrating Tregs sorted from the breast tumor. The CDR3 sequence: CASSLATNYGYTF. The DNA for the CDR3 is TGTGCCAGCAGCTTAGCCACTAACTATGGCTACACCTTC. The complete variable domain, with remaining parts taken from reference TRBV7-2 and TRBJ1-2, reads GAGVSQSPSNKVTEKGKDVELRCDPISGHTALYWYRQSLGQGLEFLIYFQGNSAPDKSGLPSDRFSAERTGGSVSTLTIQRTQQEDSAVYLCASSLATNYGYTFGSGTRLTVV.